This is a list of T cell receptor beta chains from one sample in a study of T cell responses to AZD1222 COVID-19 vaccine. Profiled with immunoSEQ multiplex PCR; TCRdb holds only in-frame clones, not every one. The data hold 100,000 to 150,000 clones, with 85% to 90% observed a single time. The sequences come from peripheral blood, collected on day 0 of AZD1222 vaccination. All receptors come from an adult in good health. Both conserved end residues are trimmed from each CDR3. Fields, in order: V gene, D gene, J gene, CDR3 protein. D genes are given only for firm matches.

v_gene: TRBV7-2; d_gene: NA; j_gene: TRBJ1-1; CDR3aa: ASSSRVKGFTEAF
v_gene: TRBV9; d_gene: TRBD1; j_gene: TRBJ2-5; CDR3aa: ASSVLPTGAETQY
v_gene: TRBV5-6; d_gene: NA; j_gene: TRBJ1-4; CDR3aa: ASSSPGTLGEKLF
v_gene: TRBV4-3; d_gene: NA; j_gene: TRBJ1-5; CDR3aa: ASSRSSQGNQPQH
v_gene: TRBV10-1; d_gene: NA; j_gene: TRBJ2-3; CDR3aa: ASSENSLGLDTQY
v_gene: TRBV4-2; d_gene: NA; j_gene: TRBJ2-7; CDR3aa: ASSRLLGASKNEQY
v_gene: TRBV28; d_gene: NA; j_gene: TRBJ2-7; CDR3aa: ASTDSSYEQY
v_gene: TRBV29-1; d_gene: NA; j_gene: TRBJ2-3; CDR3aa: SGCLTDTQY
v_gene: TRBV3-1/TRBV3-2; d_gene: NA; j_gene: TRBJ1-2; CDR3aa: ASSQDRGGYT
v_gene: TRBV5-8; d_gene: NA; j_gene: TRBJ2-4; CDR3aa: ASDTGLGDIQY
v_gene: TRBV28; d_gene: NA; j_gene: TRBJ1-2; CDR3aa: ASRRTYGYT
v_gene: TRBV2; d_gene: NA; j_gene: TRBJ1-3; CDR3aa: ASRLQGNTIY
v_gene: TRBV10-3; d_gene: TRBD2; j_gene: TRBJ2-5; CDR3aa: AISGPPGQRGAGETQY
v_gene: TRBV20-1; d_gene: NA; j_gene: TRBJ1-5; CDR3aa: SARGNQPQH
v_gene: TRBV6-1; d_gene: TRBD1; j_gene: TRBJ1-1; CDR3aa: ASSEGTGIAAEAF
v_gene: TRBV19; d_gene: NA; j_gene: TRBJ1-1; CDR3aa: ASSIRGFDTEAF
v_gene: TRBV28; d_gene: NA; j_gene: TRBJ1-5; CDR3aa: ASSLGYASGHGQPQH
v_gene: TRBV2; d_gene: NA; j_gene: TRBJ1-3; CDR3aa: ASSEGVRSGNTIY
v_gene: TRBV9; d_gene: NA; j_gene: TRBJ2-2; CDR3aa: ASSAGLGQTGELF
v_gene: TRBV7-9; d_gene: TRBD2; j_gene: TRBJ2-1; CDR3aa: ASSSSGGSYNEQF
v_gene: TRBV19; d_gene: NA; j_gene: TRBJ2-7; CDR3aa: ASSILGVEEQY